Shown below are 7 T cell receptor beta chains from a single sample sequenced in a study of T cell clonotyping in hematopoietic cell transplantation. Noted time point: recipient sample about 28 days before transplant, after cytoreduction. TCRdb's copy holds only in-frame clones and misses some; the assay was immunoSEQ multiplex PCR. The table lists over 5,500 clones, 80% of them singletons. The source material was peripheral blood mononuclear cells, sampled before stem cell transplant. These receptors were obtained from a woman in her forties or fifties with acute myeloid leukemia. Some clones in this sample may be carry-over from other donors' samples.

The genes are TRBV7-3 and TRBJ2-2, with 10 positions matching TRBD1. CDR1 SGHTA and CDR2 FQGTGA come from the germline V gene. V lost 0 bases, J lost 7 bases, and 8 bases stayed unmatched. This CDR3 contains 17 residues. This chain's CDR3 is CASSLTRQGAKIGELFF. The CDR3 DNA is TGTGCCAGCAGCTTAACCAGACAGGGGGCGAAGATCGGGGAGCTGTTTTTT.

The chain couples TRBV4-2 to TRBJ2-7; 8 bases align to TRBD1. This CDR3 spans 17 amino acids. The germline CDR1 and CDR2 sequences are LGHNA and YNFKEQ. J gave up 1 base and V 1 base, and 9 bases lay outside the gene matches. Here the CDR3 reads CASSQAADRGLSYEQYF. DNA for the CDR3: TGTGCCAGCAGCCAAGCCGCCGACAGGGGTCTTTCCTACGAGCAGTACTTC.

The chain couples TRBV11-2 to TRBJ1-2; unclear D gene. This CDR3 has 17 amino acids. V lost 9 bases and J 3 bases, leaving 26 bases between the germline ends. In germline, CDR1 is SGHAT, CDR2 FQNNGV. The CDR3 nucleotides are TGTGCCAGTCGGGAAACTGGGTTGGGTTTAGCGGACTATGGCTACACCTTC. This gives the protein CASRETGLGLADYGYTF.

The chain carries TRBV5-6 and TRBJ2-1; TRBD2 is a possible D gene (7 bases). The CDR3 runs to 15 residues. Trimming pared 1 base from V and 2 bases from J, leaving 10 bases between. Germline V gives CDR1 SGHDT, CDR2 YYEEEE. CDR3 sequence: CASSLRGGAYNEQFF. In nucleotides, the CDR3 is TGTGCCAGCAGCTTGCGAGGGGGGGCCTACAATGAGCAGTTCTTC.

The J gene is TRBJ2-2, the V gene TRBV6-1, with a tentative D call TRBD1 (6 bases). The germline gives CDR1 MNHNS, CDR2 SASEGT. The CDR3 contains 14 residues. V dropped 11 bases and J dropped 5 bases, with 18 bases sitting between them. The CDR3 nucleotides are TGTGCCGGCACACAGGGATCGAGAACCGGGGAGCTGTTTTTT. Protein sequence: CAGTQGSRTGELFF.

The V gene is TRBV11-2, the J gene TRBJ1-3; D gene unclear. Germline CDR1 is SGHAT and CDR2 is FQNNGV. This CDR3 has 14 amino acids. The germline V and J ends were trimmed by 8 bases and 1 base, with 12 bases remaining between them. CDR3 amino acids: CASGPQTSGNTIYF. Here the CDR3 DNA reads TGTGCCAGCGGGCCCCAGACTTCTGGAAACACCATATATTTT. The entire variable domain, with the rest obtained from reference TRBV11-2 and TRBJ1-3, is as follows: EAGVAQSPRYKIIEKRQSVAFWCNPISGHATLYWYQQILGQGPKLLIQFQNNGVVDDSQLPKDRFSAERLKGVDSTLKIQPAKLEDSAVYLCASGPQTSGNTIYFGEGSWLTVV.

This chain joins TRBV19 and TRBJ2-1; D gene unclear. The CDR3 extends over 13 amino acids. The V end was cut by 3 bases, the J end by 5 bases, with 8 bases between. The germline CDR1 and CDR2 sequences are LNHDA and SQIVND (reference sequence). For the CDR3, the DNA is TGTGCCAGTAGTATTGCGTCCAACAATGAGCAGTTCTTC. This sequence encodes CASSIASNNEQFF.